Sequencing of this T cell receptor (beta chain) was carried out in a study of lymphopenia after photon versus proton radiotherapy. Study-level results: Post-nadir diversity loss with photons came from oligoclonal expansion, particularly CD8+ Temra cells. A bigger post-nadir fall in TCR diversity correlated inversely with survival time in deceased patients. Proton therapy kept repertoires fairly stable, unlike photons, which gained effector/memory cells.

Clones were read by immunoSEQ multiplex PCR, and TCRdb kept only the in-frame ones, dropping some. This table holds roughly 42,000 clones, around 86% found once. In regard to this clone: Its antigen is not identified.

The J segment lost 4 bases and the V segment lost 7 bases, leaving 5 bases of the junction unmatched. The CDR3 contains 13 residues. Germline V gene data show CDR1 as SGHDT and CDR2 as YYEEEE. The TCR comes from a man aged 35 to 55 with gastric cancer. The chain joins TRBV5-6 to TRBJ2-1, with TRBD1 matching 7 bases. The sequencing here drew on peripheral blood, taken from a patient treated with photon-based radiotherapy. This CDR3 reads CASGTGVYNEQFF. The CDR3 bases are TGTGCCAGCGGAACAGGGGTTTACAATGAGCAGTTCTTC.